This TCR beta chain was identified in a study of cytomegalovirus exposure and HLA in healthy donors. Primers included in the PCR were 60 Vbeta and 13 Jbeta primers. TCRdb's table, derived via immunoSEQ multiplex PCR, lists solely in-frame clones and lacks some. Of fewer than 250,000 clones listed, about 85% are singletons. V lost 1 base, J lost 1 base, and 14 bases lay in between. The CDR3 has 16 amino acids. Germline assignment: CDR1 SGHTA and CDR2 FQGNSA. The sequenced sample was PBMCs. This TCR was recovered from a boy aged 2-15 years in good health and CMV-seronegative. The chain joins TRBV7-2 to TRBJ2-7, with D possibly matching TRBD2 (6 bases). This chain's CDR3 is CASSLDAGSLSYEQYF. CDR3 sequence (DNA): TGTGCCAGCAGCTTAGACGCGGGGTCATTATCCTACGAGCAGTACTTC. The full variable domain, its missing parts supplied by reference TRBV7-2 and TRBJ2-7, is GAGVSQSPSNKVTEKGKDVELRCDPISGHTALYWYRQSLGQGLEFLIYFQGNSAPDKSGLPSDRFSAERTGGSVSTLTIQRTQQEDSAVYLCASSLDAGSLSYEQYFGPGTRLTVT.